The 29 T cell receptor beta chains below were found in one sample sequenced in a study of human T cells and chemical hapten exposure. Using its own MiXCR run on the RACE reads, TCRdb lists one record per CDR3 protein. Counted here are more than 300,000 distinct CDR3 sequences, roughly 4.6% occurring once; the ten biggest clones make up 2% to 3%. As to time point: pre-sensitization, week 0. Documented treatment: therapeutic diphenylcyclopropenone sensitization with weekly scalp DPC. The sample here was whole blood, taken in connection with sensitization to the hapten diphenylcyclopropenone (DPC). These receptors were obtained from a woman aged 45-59 years with alopecia areata. Some clones in this sample may be carry-over from other donors' samples.

The CDR3 protein is CASSPPTGMGNSPLHF. CDR3 DNA: TGTGCCAGCTCACCACCGACGGGAATGGGGAATTCACCCCTCCACTTT. The chain is built from TRBV18 and TRBJ1-6; no clear D gene. V was trimmed by 0 bases and J by 7 bases, leaving 13 bases between them. The germline CDR1 and CDR2 sequences are KGHSH and LQKENI. The CDR3 is 16 amino acids.

The sample holds many counts of this clonotype. This chain joins TRBV11-2 and TRBJ2-3; D remains ambiguous. The CDR3 has 14 residues. The V and J ends lost 4 bases and 4 bases respectively, with 12 bases between them. Germline V lookup: CDR1 SGHAT, CDR2 FQNNGV. CDR3 loop: CASSSDRSSDTQYF. The CDR3 DNA follows: TGTGCCAGCAGCTCAGATCGGAGCTCAGATACGCAGTATTTT.

The chain is built from TRBV6-5 and TRBJ1-6; the match to TRBD1 covers 8 bases. Trimming removed 2 bases from V and 10 bases from J; junction bases left unmatched: 7. Germline V lookup: CDR1 MNHEY, CDR2 SVGAGI. This CDR3 contains 15 residues. CDR3 bases: TGTGCCAGCAGTTACGTGCAGGGGGCTCGGTCACCCCTCCACTTT. This translates into CASSYVQGARSPLHF.

At least ten counts were recorded for this clonotype. This chain uses TRBV20-1 with TRBJ1-2; D gene uncertain. Per the germline V gene, CDR1 is DFQATT and CDR2 is SNEGSKA (reference sequence). V shed 0 bases and J shed 2 bases, with 10 bases lying between them. CDR3 length: 14 amino acids. For the CDR3, the DNA is TGCAGTGCTAGAGATCGTGACAAGAACTATGGCTACACCTTC. This codes for CSARDRDKNYGYTF.

This clonotype was counted at least ten times. CDR3 sequence (DNA): TGTGCCAGCAGCGTAGGGACAGCTGGTGGAGCTTTCTTT. Protein sequence: CASSVGTAGGAFF. This chain connects TRBV9 to TRBJ1-1; tentatively, D is TRBD1 (6 bases). Germline values: CDR1 SGDLS, CDR2 YYNGEE. With 0 bases removed from V and 10 bases from J, the gap between germline ends came to 13 bases. CDR3 length: 13 residues. Filled out from reference TRBV9 and TRBJ1-1, the complete variable domain reads DSGVTQTPKHLITATGQRVTLRCSPRSGDLSVYWYQQSLDQGLQFLIQYYNGEERAKGNILERFSAQQFPDLHSELNLSSLELGDSALYFCASSVGTAGGAFFGQGTRLTVV.

V usage is TRBV3-1 and J usage is TRBJ1-5; D remains ambiguous. Looked up from germline, CDR1 is LGHDT and CDR2 is YNNKEL (reference sequence). The CDR3 length is 14 residues. Trimming took off 4 bases at V and 0 bases at J, with 7 bases between the two ends. The CDR3 sequence is CASSRRFSNQPQHF. The DNA for the CDR3 is TGTGCCAGCAGCCGTCGGTTTAGCAATCAGCCCCAGCATTTT.

This clonotype was detected only a few times. The chain couples TRBV6-2 or TRBV6-3 to TRBJ1-5; no firm D call. This CDR3 is built from 15 residues. V lost 5 bases and J 6 bases, leaving 17 bases between the germline ends. The germline CDR1 and CDR2 sequences are MNHEY and SVGEGT. CDR3 protein: CASSPSAGLSQPQHF. The DNA of the CDR3 is TGTGCCAGCAGTCCGTCGGCAGGATTGAGTCAGCCCCAGCATTTT.

This clonotype showed up many times. The CDR3 is CASSRGGYEQYF. The CDR3 nucleotides read TGTGCCAGCAGCCGGGGCGGATACGAGCAGTACTTC. This chain joins TRBV28 and TRBJ2-7; D may be TRBD1 or TRBD2 (5 bases each). In germline, CDR1 is MDHEN, CDR2 SYDVKM. This CDR3 is 12 amino acids long. The V end lost 6 bases, the J end lost 4 bases, and 10 bases lay between the germline ends.

This sequence joins TRBV12-3 or TRBV12-4 and TRBJ1-1; maybe TRBD1 (6 bases). CDR3 length: 14 residues. With 3 bases removed from V and 5 bases from J, the gap between germline ends came to 13 bases. For the CDR3, the DNA is TGTGCCAGCAGTTTTGGGGGGCTGGGGACTGAAGCTTTCTTT. Amino acid sequence: CASSFGGLGTEAFF.

This chain connects TRBV4-3 to TRBJ2-5; D gene ambiguous. V was cut by 4 bases and J by 2 bases, with 11 bases left in between. From germline, CDR1 is LGHNA and CDR2 YSLEER. The length of the CDR3 is 14 residues. The CDR3 DNA reads as TGCGCCAGCAGCCCCTACGTAGGTCAAGAGACCCAGTACTTC. Translation gives CASSPYVGQETQYF.

This rearrangement joins TRBV18 to TRBJ1-1; D is possibly TRBD1 (5 bases). This CDR3 region has 13 residues. Trimming stripped 6 bases from V and 4 bases from J, with 12 bases between. Germline CDR1 KGHSH, CDR2 LQKENI. In DNA, the CDR3 is TGTGCCAGCTCCGAGAGGAGGGGCACTGAAGCTTTCTTT. It is translated as CASSERRGTEAFF. The full variable domain, with the rest looked up from reference TRBV18 and TRBJ1-1, is NAGVMQNPRHLVRRRGQEARLRCSPMKGHSHVYWYRQLPEEGLKFMVYLQKENIIDESGMPKERFSAEFPKEGPSILRIQQVVRGDSAAYFCASSERRGTEAFFGQGTRLTVV.

This clonotype was counted a few times. V and J are TRBV10-2 and TRBJ1-1, with D perhaps matching TRBD1 (5 bases). V was pared by 10 bases and J by 5 bases, with 29 bases between. The CDR3 has 17 residues. From germline, CDR1 is WSHSY and CDR2 SAAADI. The DNA for the CDR3 is TGCGCCAACAGCCCGAGGGGAAGGCTTTGGTGGGCAACTGAAGCTTTCTTT. It encodes CANSPRGRLWWATEAFF.

The sample holds a few counts of this clonotype. Here the CDR3 DNA reads TGTGCCAGCAGCTTGCCGGGACTAGCGGGAAACAGTCGACGAGATACGCAGTATTTT. It encodes CASSLPGLAGNSRRDTQYF. This chain connects TRBV7-2 to TRBJ2-3; TRBD2 matches at 13 bases. Trimming at V came to 3 bases and at J to 5 bases, leaving 14 bases not matched to a gene. Germline V gene sequence: CDR1 SGHTA, CDR2 FQGNSA. CDR3 size: 19 residues.

Many counts were recorded for this clonotype. V and J are TRBV28 and TRBJ1-4, with 8 bases that match TRBD1. V lost 4 bases to trimming and J lost 1 base; unmatched junction nucleotides: 5. Germline values: CDR1 MDHEN, CDR2 SYDVKM. CDR3 size: 16 residues. The CDR3 DNA follows: TGTGCCAGCAGTTCCGGACAGGGTGGAACTAATGAAAAACTGTTTTTT. This translates into CASSSGQGGTNEKLFF.

This clonotype was counted only a few times. The chain joins TRBV5-1 to TRBJ2-1; 9 bases are shared with TRBD1. CDR3 length: 15 residues. Germline V gene data show CDR1 as SGHRS and CDR2 as YFSETQ. Trimming cost V 0 bases and J 7 bases; bases outside gene matches: 5. The CDR3 region is CASSLEGTGRNEQFF. In nucleotides, the CDR3 is TGCGCCAGCAGCTTGGAGGGGACAGGGAGGAATGAGCAGTTCTTC.

CDR3 in DNA: TGTGCCAGCAGTGAAGTGGAGACTTACTACTACGAGCAGTACTTC. The encoded protein is CASSEVETYYYEQYF. The chain is built from TRBV6-1 and TRBJ2-7; D unresolved. The CDR3 sequence is 15 residues long. Germline CDR1 and CDR2: MNHNS and SASEGT. V was shortened by 1 base and J by 3 bases, with 13 bases between the two germline ends.

This clonotype was detected only a few times. V gene TRBV6-2 or TRBV6-3 combines with J gene TRBJ1-3, with D hard to call. Germline V gives CDR1 MNHEY, CDR2 SVGEGT. The CDR3 contains 18 residues. V lost 6 bases, J lost 4 bases, and 25 bases lay in between. CDR3 DNA: TGTGCCAGCAGAGAAGGGATCCTCGTATTGTCGGCGGGAAACACCATATATTTT. Its translation: CASREGILVLSAGNTIYF.

The chain links TRBV27 to TRBJ1-6; perhaps TRBD1 as D (6 bases). V was shortened by 5 bases and J by 3 bases, with 11 bases between the two germline ends. CDR3 length: 15 residues. The germline V gene has CDR1 MNHEY and CDR2 SMNVEV (reference sequence). The CDR3: CASSPAGVYNSPLHF. The CDR3, as DNA: TGTGCCAGCAGTCCTGCAGGGGTCTATAATTCACCCCTCCACTTT.

The gene calls are TRBV7-7 and TRBJ2-5; D might be TRBD1 (6 bases). Germline lookup yields CDR1 SSHAT and CDR2 FNYEAQ (reference sequence). There are 16 residues in the CDR3. Trimming removed 5 bases at V and 2 bases at J, with 18 bases between. CDR3 region: CASSLFPDSHQETQYF. The CDR3 bases are TGTGCCAGCAGCCTCTTTCCGGACAGCCATCAAGAGACCCAGTACTTC.

The sample holds a few counts of this clonotype. The chain joins TRBV10-1 to TRBJ2-3; D ambiguous. Germline loops: CDR1 WNHNN, CDR2 SYGVQD (reference sequence). The CDR3 spans 12 residues. V lost 0 bases and J 6 bases, leaving 4 bases between the germline ends. The CDR3 sequence: CASSESRDTQYF. The CDR3 DNA is TGCGCCAGCAGTGAGTCGAGGGATACGCAGTATTTT.

The chain is built from TRBV7-8 and TRBJ2-3, with D perhaps TRBD2 (5 bases). Trimming removed 7 bases from V and 6 bases from J, with 14 bases in between. The germline V gene has CDR1 SGHVS and CDR2 FQNEAQ. CDR3 size: 13 residues. CDR3 bases: TGTGCCAGCACCCCGGGGAGATTGGATACGCAGTATTTT. As protein: CASTPGRLDTQYF.

The chain has TRBV15 and TRBJ2-7; tentative D call: TRBD2 (6 bases). Germline V gene data show CDR1 as LNHNV and CDR2 as YYDKDF (reference sequence). The CDR3 consists of 12 residues. The ends were cut back, 0 bases at V and 9 bases at J, with 9 bases in the middle. The CDR3 loop reads CATSRDGEVQYF. CDR3 in DNA: TGTGCCACCAGCAGAGATGGGGAGGTGCAGTACTTC. The full variable domain, in which reference TRBV15 and TRBJ2-7 provide the parts outside the CDR3, is DAMVIQNPRYQVTQFGKPVTLSCSQTLNHNVMYWYQQKSSQAPKLLFHYYDKDFNNEADTPDNFQSRRPNTSFCFLDIRSPGLGDTAMYLCATSRDGEVQYFGPGTRLTVT.

This clonotype was recorded at least ten times. The chain couples TRBV7-2 to TRBJ2-5; D is perhaps TRBD2 (5 bases). V dropped 4 bases and J dropped 5 bases, with 20 bases sitting between them. This CDR3 spans 16 amino acids. Germline loops: CDR1 SGHTA, CDR2 FQGNSA. The CDR3 region has the DNA TGTGCCAGCAGCTCGCAGCCAGGACTTACCGGGGAGACCCAGTACTTC. Amino acid sequence: CASSSQPGLTGETQYF.

In its sample, this clonotype was seen a few times. The chain is built from TRBV7-2 and TRBJ1-3; D is undetermined. Per germline, CDR1 SGHTA and CDR2 FQGNSA. This CDR3 comprises 16 residues. Trimming cost V 1 base and J 0 bases, with 10 bases left between them. The CDR3 is CASSLVRRSSGNTIYF. In DNA, the CDR3 is TGTGCCAGCAGCTTAGTCAGACGGAGCTCTGGAAACACCATATATTTT.

This clonotype was observed at least ten times. Mismatch with germline at one junction end may stem from a read error. V usage is TRBV7-2 and J usage is TRBJ2-3, with TRBD2 identical over 10 bases. There are 11 residues in the CDR3. CDR1 is SGHTA, CDR2 FQGNSA, per germline. The CDR3 spells CASSVGTSDHF. CDR3 sequence (DNA): TGTGCCAGCAGCGTAGGGACTAGCGACCATTTT.

Many counts were recorded for this clonotype. The chain has TRBV6-5 and TRBJ2-1; D might be TRBD1 or TRBD2, each matching 5 bases. The CDR3 is 15 amino acids. Between the trimmed V and J ends, which lost 2 bases and 6 bases, there was a span of 14 bases. Germline loops: CDR1 MNHEY, CDR2 SVGAGI. This CDR3 is CASSYGTAPPNEQFF. In nucleotides, the CDR3 is TGTGCCAGCAGTTACGGGACGGCCCCCCCCAATGAGCAGTTCTTC.

This clonotype was found a few times. The rearrangement links TRBV28 to TRBJ1-2; D is unresolved. CDR1 and CDR2 (germline): MDHEN, SYDVKM. The CDR3 contains 13 residues. Trimming removed 2 bases at V and 6 bases at J, with 10 bases between. The CDR3 here is CASSLVQHDGYTF. CDR3 bases: TGTGCCAGCAGTTTAGTTCAGCACGATGGCTACACCTTC.

About this clonotype: A junction boundary mismatches the germline segment, possibly from a read error. The CDR3 DNA follows: TGCAGCGTGGGGGGACAGCCCTCCACAGATGCGCAGTATTTT. Translation: CSVGGQPSTDAQYF. This sequence joins TRBV29-1 and TRBJ2-3, with a tentative D call TRBD1 (7 bases). CDR3 length: 14 residues. The V gene's germline CDR1 is SQVTM and CDR2 ANQGSEA.

The V and J genes are TRBV13 and TRBJ2-7, with D perhaps TRBD1 or TRBD2 (5 bases each). CDR3 size: 12 residues. The germline V and J ends were trimmed by 5 bases and 6 bases, with 11 bases remaining between them. Germline V gene lookup returns CDR1 PRHDT and CDR2 FYEKMQ (reference sequence). DNA for the CDR3: TGTGCCAGCAGCCCGGGACGGGCCGAGCAGTACTTC. It yields the protein CASSPGRAEQYF.